There are a few counts of the clone carrying this T cell receptor (beta chain). Antigen unknown. V dropped 5 bases and J dropped 3 bases, with 16 bases sitting between them. This CDR3 has 16 residues. Germline V lookup: CDR1 MNHNS, CDR2 SASEGT. MiXCR, applied by TCRdb to the reads, yields one record per CDR3 protein. Among about 920,000 distinct CDR3 sequences listed, 25% to 40% were seen once. This specimen comes from a study of T cell repertoires in cytomegalovirus infection. Study context: Through public TCR beta signatures, both CMV infection and matching HLA type were indicated. General study findings and limits: The response measured ex vivo was dominated by TCR beta clonotypes (HLA-C-restricted and CMV-specific).

The sequence was obtained from a human donor in good health (CMV status not recorded). Some clones in this sample may be carry-over from other donors' samples. The chain couples TRBV6-1 to TRBJ1-4; no clear D gene. The starting material was cultured CD8+ T cells from PBMCs, obtained from culture after CMV antigen stimulation. CDR3 amino acids: CASSPGPKGANEKLFF. CDR3 DNA sequence: TGTGCCAGCAGTCCCGGGCCCAAGGGCGCTAATGAAAAACTGTTTTTT.